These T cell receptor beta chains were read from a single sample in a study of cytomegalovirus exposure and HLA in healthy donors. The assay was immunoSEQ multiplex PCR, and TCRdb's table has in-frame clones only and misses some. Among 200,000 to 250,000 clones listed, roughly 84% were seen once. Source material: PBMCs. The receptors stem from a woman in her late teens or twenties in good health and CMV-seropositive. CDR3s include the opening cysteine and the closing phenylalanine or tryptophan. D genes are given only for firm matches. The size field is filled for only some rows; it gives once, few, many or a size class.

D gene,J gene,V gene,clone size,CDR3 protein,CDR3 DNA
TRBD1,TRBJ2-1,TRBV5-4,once,CASRSGQGNNEQFF,TGTGCCAGCAGGTCGGGACAGGGGAACAATGAGCAGTTCTTC
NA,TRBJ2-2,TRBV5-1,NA,CASSGTGFLGAGELFF,TGCGCCAGCAGCGGTACAGGGTTCTTGGGGGCCGGGGAGCTGTTTTTT
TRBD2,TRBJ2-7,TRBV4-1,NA,CASSQVTGGSSSYEQYF,TGCGCCAGCAGCCAAGTAACGGGAGGCTCTAGCTCCTACGAGCAGTACTTC
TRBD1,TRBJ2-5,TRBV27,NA,CASRPDRGWETQYF,TGTGCCAGCAGACCTGACAGGGGGTGGGAGACCCAGTACTTC
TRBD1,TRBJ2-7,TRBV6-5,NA,CASSYRTGGDYEQYF,TGTGCCAGCAGTTACCGGACAGGGGGCGACTACGAGCAGTACTTC
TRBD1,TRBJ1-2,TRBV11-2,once,CASSFDAGTGVAGYTF,TGTGCCAGCAGCTTCGATGCCGGGACAGGGGTGGCTGGCTACACCTTC
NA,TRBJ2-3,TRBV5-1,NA,CASSRLLSTDTQYF,TGCGCCAGCAGCCGTCTCTTAAGCACAGATACGCAGTATTTT
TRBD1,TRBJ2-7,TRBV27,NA,CASSAWTGSNEQYF,TGTGCCAGCAGTGCATGGACAGGGTCGAACGAGCAGTACTTC
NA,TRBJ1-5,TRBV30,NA,CAWSLWAGDQPQHF,TGTGCCTGGAGTTTGTGGGCTGGCGATCAGCCCCAGCATTTT
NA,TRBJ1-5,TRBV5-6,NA,CASSTYNQPQHF,TGTGCCAGCAGTACATACAATCAGCCCCAGCATTTT
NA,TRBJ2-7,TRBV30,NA,CAWSVGGTDPYEQYF,TGTGCCTGGAGTGTAGGCGGGACTGATCCCTACGAGCAGTACTTC
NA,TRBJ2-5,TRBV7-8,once,CASSLSYGGQETQYF,TGTGCCAGCAGCTTAAGCTACGGCGGACAAGAGACCCAGTACTTC
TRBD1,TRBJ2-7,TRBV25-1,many,CASSDWGQENYEQYF,TGTGCCAGCAGTGATTGGGGACAGGAGAACTACGAGCAGTACTTC
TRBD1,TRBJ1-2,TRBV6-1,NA,CASRPGTGRYYGYTF,TGTGCCAGCAGGCCCGGGACAGGAAGGTACTATGGCTACACCTTC
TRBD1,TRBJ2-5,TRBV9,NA,CASSVSPGTGPMGTQYF,TGTGCCAGCAGCGTTTCTCCCGGGACAGGGCCAATGGGGACCCAGTACTTC
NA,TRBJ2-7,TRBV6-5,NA,CASSGAGSYEQYF,TGTGCCAGCAGTGGGGCAGGCTCCTACGAGCAGTACTTC
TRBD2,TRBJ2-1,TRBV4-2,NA,CASSPILSGIGNEQFF,TGTGCCAGCAGCCCTATCCTTAGCGGGATTGGCAATGAGCAGTTCTTC
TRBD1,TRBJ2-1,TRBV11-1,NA,CASSARDRGHNEQFF,TGTGCCAGCAGCGCCCGGGACAGGGGGCACAATGAGCAGTTCTTC
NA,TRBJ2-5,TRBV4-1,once,CASSQGPQETQYF,TGCGCCAGCAGCCAAGGGCCCCAAGAGACCCAGTACTTC
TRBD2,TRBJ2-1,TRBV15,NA,CATSKKREGFNEQFF,TGTGCCACCAGCAAGAAGCGGGAGGGGTTCAATGAGCAGTTCTTC
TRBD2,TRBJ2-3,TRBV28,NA,CASSYLLDRLAADTQYF,TGTGCCAGCAGTTACCTCCTCGACAGACTAGCAGCAGATACGCAGTATTTT
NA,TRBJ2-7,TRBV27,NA,CASSLSGPGNEQYF,TGTGCCAGCAGTCTTTCGGGCCCGGGGAACGAGCAGTACTTC
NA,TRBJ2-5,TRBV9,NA,CASSVGPGKETQYF,TGTGCCAGCAGCGTAGGTCCAGGGAAGGAGACCCAGTACTTC
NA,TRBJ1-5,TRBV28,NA,CASSLSGYNQPQHF,TGTGCCAGCAGTTTATCAGGGTACAATCAGCCCCAGCATTTT
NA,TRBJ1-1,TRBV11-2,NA,CASSSRDTENTEAFF,TGTGCCAGCAGCTCCCGGGACACAGAGAACACTGAAGCTTTCTTT
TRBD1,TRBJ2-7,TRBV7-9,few,CASSLVTGKAEQYF,TGTGCCAGCAGCTTAGTGACAGGGAAGGCCGAGCAGTACTTC
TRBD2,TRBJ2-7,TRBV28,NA,CASSGASGRFNEQYF,TGTGCCAGCAGCGGGGCTAGCGGGAGATTCAACGAGCAGTACTTC
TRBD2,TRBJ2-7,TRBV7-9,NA,CASSSSLAGVSMYEQYF,TGTGCCAGCAGCTCCTCACTAGCGGGAGTCTCGATGTACGAGCAGTACTTC
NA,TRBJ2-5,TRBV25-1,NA,CASSLTAGEETQYF,TGTGCCAGCAGCCTAACGGCAGGGGAAGAGACCCAGTACTTC
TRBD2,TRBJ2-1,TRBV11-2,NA,CASSLEVLAGGYNEQFF,TGTGCCAGCAGCTTAGAGGTTTTAGCGGGAGGTTACAATGAGCAGTTCTTC
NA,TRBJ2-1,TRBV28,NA,CASSDRPNLHNEQFF,TGTGCCAGCAGTGACAGGCCTAATCTTCACAATGAGCAGTTCTTC
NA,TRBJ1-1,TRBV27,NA,CASRLTGNTEAFF,TGTGCCAGCAGACTGACAGGGAACACTGAAGCTTTCTTT
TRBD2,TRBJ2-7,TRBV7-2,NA,CASSLARERQYF,TGTGCCAGCAGCTTAGCGCGGGAGAGACAGTACTTC
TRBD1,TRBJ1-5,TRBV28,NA,CASSRGGQNQPQHF,TGTGCCAGCAGCCGAGGGGGACAGAACCAGCCCCAGCATTTT
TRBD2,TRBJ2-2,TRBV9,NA,CASSVAPRGLANANTGELFF,TGTGCCAGCAGCGTAGCCCCTCGGGGACTAGCGAATGCGAACACCGGGGAGCTGTTTTTT
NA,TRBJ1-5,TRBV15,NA,CATSRDGGQNQPQHF,TGTGCCACCAGCAGAGACGGGGGTCAGAATCAGCCCCAGCATTTT
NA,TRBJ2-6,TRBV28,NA,CASSKGVLGANVLTF,TGTGCCAGCAGCAAAGGGGTTCTGGGGGCCAACGTCCTGACTTTC
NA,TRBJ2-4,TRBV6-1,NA,CASSPPRGQWDIQYF,TGTGCCAGCAGCCCCCCCCGAGGACAGTGGGATATTCAGTACTTC
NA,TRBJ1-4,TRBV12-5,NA,CASGLGGNEKLFF,TGTGCTAGTGGTTTGGGAGGGAATGAAAAACTGTTTTTT
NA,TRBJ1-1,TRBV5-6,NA,CASSRTGRNTEAFF,TGTGCCAGCAGCCGTACAGGGAGAAACACTGAAGCTTTCTTT
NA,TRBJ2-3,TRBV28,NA,CASSLGRGGQGGTDTQYF,TGTGCCAGCAGTTTAGGGCGCGGTGGACAGGGAGGGACAGATACGCAGTATTTT
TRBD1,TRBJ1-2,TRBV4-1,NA,CASSQDWDRLYGYTF,TGCGCCAGCAGCCAAGATTGGGACAGACTTTATGGCTACACCTTC
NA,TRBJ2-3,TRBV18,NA,CASSPPFGGGGDLTDTQYF,TGTGCCAGCTCACCACCGTTCGGGGGCGGGGGAGATTTAACAGATACGCAGTATTTT
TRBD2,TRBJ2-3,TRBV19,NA,CASSIREVRADTQYF,TGTGCCAGTAGTATCCGGGAGGTGCGCGCAGATACGCAGTATTTT
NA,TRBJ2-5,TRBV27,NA,CATHRYLKETQYF,TGTGCCACCCACAGGTACCTCAAAGAGACCCAGTACTTC
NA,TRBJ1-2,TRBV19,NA,CASSMVRAAGGYTF,TGTGCCAGTAGTATGGTCAGGGCGGCCGGTGGCTACACCTTC
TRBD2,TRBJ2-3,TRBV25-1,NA,CASSDETSGIVVADTQYF,TGTGCCAGCAGTGACGAGACTAGCGGGATTGTGGTTGCAGATACGCAGTATTTT
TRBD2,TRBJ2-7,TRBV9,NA,CASSVGSGSSYEQYF,TGTGCCAGCAGCGTAGGCAGCGGGAGCTCCTACGAGCAGTACTTC
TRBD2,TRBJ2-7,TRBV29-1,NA,CSVGGLAGGGEQYF,TGCAGCGTTGGAGGACTAGCGGGAGGAGGCGAGCAGTACTTC
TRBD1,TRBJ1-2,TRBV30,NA,CAWSVPGTGTAGYTF,TGTGCCTGGAGTGTACCCGGGACAGGGACCGCGGGCTACACCTTC
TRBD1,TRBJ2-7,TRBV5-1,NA,CASSGTGTGTHEQYF,TGCGCCAGCAGCGGAACCGGGACAGGGACCCACGAGCAGTACTTC
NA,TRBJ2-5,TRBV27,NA,CASSLWTNSQETQYF,TGTGCCAGCAGTTTATGGACAAATTCACAAGAGACCCAGTACTTC
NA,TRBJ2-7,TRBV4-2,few,CASSQGEPSSYEQYF,TGTGCCAGCAGCCAGGGCGAGCCGAGCTCCTACGAGCAGTACTTC
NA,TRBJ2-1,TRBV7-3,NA,CASSPSTADNEQFF,TGTGCCAGCAGCCCCTCCACTGCCGACAATGAGCAGTTCTTC
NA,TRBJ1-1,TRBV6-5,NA,CASSGVLTGTEAFF,TGTGCCAGCAGTGGGGTATTGACGGGGACTGAAGCTTTCTTT
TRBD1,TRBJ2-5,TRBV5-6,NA,CASSLVGQGYETQYF,TGTGCCAGCAGCTTGGTGGGACAGGGATACGAGACCCAGTACTTC
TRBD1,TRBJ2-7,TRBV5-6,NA,CASSPPGTASSYEQYF,TGTGCCAGCAGCCCACCCGGGACAGCGAGCTCCTACGAGCAGTACTTC
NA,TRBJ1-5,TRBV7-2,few,CASSLVESQPQHF,TGTGCCAGCAGCTTAGTGGAGAGTCAGCCCCAGCATTTT
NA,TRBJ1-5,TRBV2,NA,CASSPGQSGQPQHF,TGTGCCAGCAGTCCCGGACAGTCTGGGCAGCCCCAGCATTTT
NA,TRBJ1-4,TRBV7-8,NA,CASSSQVGATNEKLFF,TGTGCCAGCAGCTCTCAAGTAGGGGCAACTAATGAAAAACTGTTTTTT